The rows below give T cell receptor beta chains drawn from one sample of a study of blood T cell repertoires in COVID-19. TCRdb's copy holds only in-frame clones and misses some; the assay was immunoSEQ multiplex PCR. The data contain 200,000 to 250,000 clones, roughly 87% of them singletons. Sequencing was done on a sample of PBMCs or T cells enriched from blood (not recorded which). The origin of the receptors is a man in his late teens or twenties with acute COVID-19. Each CDR3 is given without its conserved first and last residue. Not all rows give a size; the values are once, few, many and, for expanded clones, a class.

>TRBJ1-1|TRBV19|NA
ASNPQGGNTEAF
>TRBJ2-1|TRBV19|NA
ATRDRARSYNEQF
>TRBJ2-2|TRBV2|NA
ASTRAGGAGELF
>TRBJ1-5|TRBV19|NA
ASMAGVFLSNQPQH
>TRBJ1-1|TRBV11-3|NA
ASSPAGGVNTEAF
>TRBJ1-2|TRBV4-1|once
ASSQDRGYT
>TRBJ2-7|TRBV4-1|NA
ASSQEGLAYEQY
>TRBJ1-4|TRBV5-4|NA
ASSLGGRTGASTNEKLF
>TRBJ1-1|TRBV11-3|NA
ASSHPQGMNTEAF
>TRBJ2-5|TRBV4-1|NA
ASSDRDLGQETQY
>TRBJ2-7|TRBV19|once
ATGQGPYEQY
>TRBJ2-3|TRBV19|NA
ASSRSGGPTADTQY
>TRBJ2-1|TRBV28|NA
ASSGQTKSYNEQF
>TRBJ2-1|TRBV5-4|few
ASSLALAGAQEQF
>TRBJ2-1|TRBV11-3|NA
ASNPLAAMNEQF
>TRBJ1-3|TRBV3-1/TRBV3-2|NA
ASGGTGNSGNTIY
>TRBJ1-5|TRBV18|NA
ASSPEGGNQPQH
>TRBJ2-7|TRBV19|NA
ASSAGPHSYEQY
>TRBJ1-1|TRBV3-1/TRBV3-2|NA
ASSQVSTEAF
>TRBJ1-5|TRBV30|NA
AWGSGVSQPQH
>TRBJ1-1|TRBV18|NA
ASSPRAGSPNTEAF
>TRBJ1-5|TRBV10-2|NA
ASSVAGNNQPQH
>TRBJ2-1|TRBV5-1|NA
ASSYNPGTRGEQF
>TRBJ2-7|TRBV4-1|NA
ASSQDILTARRPNGNS
>TRBJ1-2|TRBV7-8|NA
ASSSQAGPYGYT
>TRBJ1-6|TRBV18|NA
ASSPPAGQTNSPLH
>TRBJ2-7|TRBV27|NA
ASKLSSHLSEQY
>TRBJ1-5|TRBV4-1|NA
ASSPDRGNRNQPQH
>TRBJ2-3|TRBV25-1|few
ASRSHTDTQY
>TRBJ2-1|TRBV30|NA
AWSVGTSGYNEQF
>TRBJ1-5|TRBV7-2|NA
ASSFETGGAQPQH
>TRBJ2-3|TRBV11-3|NA
ASRLRTGSADTQY